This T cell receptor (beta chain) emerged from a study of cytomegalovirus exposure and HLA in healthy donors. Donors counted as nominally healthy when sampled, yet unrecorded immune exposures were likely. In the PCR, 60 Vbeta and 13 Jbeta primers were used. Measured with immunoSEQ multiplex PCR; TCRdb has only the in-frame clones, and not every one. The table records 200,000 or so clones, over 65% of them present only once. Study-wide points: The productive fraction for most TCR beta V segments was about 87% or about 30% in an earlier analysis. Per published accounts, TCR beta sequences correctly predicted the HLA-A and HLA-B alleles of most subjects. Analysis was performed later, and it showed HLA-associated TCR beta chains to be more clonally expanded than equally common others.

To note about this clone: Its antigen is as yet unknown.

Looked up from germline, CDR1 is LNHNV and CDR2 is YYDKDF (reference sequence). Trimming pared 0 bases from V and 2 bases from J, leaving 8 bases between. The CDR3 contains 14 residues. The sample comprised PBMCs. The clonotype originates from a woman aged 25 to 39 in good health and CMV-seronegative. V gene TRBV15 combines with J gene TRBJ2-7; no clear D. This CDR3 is CATSRDPGAYEQYF. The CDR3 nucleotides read TGTGCCACCAGCAGAGATCCTGGAGCCTACGAGCAGTACTTC. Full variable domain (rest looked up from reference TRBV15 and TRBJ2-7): DAMVIQNPRYQVTQFGKPVTLSCSQTLNHNVMYWYQQKSSQAPKLLFHYYDKDFNNEADTPDNFQSRRPNTSFCFLDIRSPGLGDTAMYLCATSRDPGAYEQYFGPGTRLTVT.